This T cell receptor (beta chain) was sequenced for a study of monozygotic twins with inflammatory bowel disease. Points on this clonotype: Its antigen is unknown.

The germline gives CDR1 SNHLY, CDR2 FYNNEI. The length of the CDR3 is 15 residues. Points from the study as a whole: Twin concordance left repertoire similarity unchanged, with limited power a possible explanation for this lack of difference. Lower sharing of clonotypes with other individuals was seen in IBD patients than in healthy twins. This was most marked in patients showing signs of disease activity. Inverse Simpson values showed less TCRbeta diversity in IBD patients than in their healthy co-twins.

Two rounds of nested PCR, of 16 and 9 cycles, were run on TCRalpha and TCRbeta cDNA. TCRdb processed the 5' RACE reads again and assigns one entry to each CDR3 protein, with no DNA. With about 170,000 distinct CDR3 sequences in the sample, the ten largest clones hold approximately 3%. The clonotype comes from a human donor with ulcerative colitis or Crohn's disease, or a healthy co-twin of an affected twin (not recorded which). The sample consisted of blood. The genes are TRBV2 and TRBJ2-3; TCRdb's D call, TRBD2, is unchecked because there is no DNA. CDR3 in amino acids: CASSDTSGRSDTQYF.